Below are 26 T cell receptor beta chains sequenced from a single sample in a study of cytomegalovirus exposure and HLA in healthy donors. In the PCR, 60 Vbeta and 13 Jbeta primers were used. The method was immunoSEQ multiplex PCR; TCRdb's version includes in-frame clones alone and lacks a portion of them. Found here are about 130,000 clones, 70% to 80% of them singletons; the top ten hold about 7%. The sample consisted of PBMCs. The receptors come from a man between 40 and 49 years old in good health and CMV-seropositive.

The chain employs TRBV4-2 and TRBJ2-7; weak D call: TRBD1 (5 bases). This CDR3 contains 14 residues. Trimming cost V 0 bases and J 9 bases, with 15 bases left between them. CDR1 is LGHNA and CDR2 is YNFKEQ in the germline V gene. This CDR3 reads CASSQEFGQIGQYF. The CDR3, as DNA: TGTGCCAGCAGCCAAGAATTCGGACAAATCGGGCAGTACTTC.

V usage is TRBV6-5 and J usage is TRBJ1-2; 8 bases agree with TRBD1. Germline CDR1 reads MNHEY; CDR2 reads SVGAGI. This CDR3 spans 15 amino acids. Trimming at V came to 5 bases and at J to 8 bases, leaving 13 bases not matched to a gene. CDR3 sequence (DNA): TGTGCCAGCAGTAGAGGACAGGGTCCTACTGGCGGCTACACCTTC. It is translated as CASSRGQGPTGGYTF.

V is TRBV7-2 and J is TRBJ2-7; no clear D. V lost 4 bases, J lost 0 bases, and 13 bases lay in between. CDR3 length equals 15 residues. Germline loops: CDR1 SGHTA, CDR2 FQGNSA. This CDR3 reads CASSSHGALSYEQYF. CDR3 bases: TGTGCCAGCAGCTCCCACGGAGCCCTCTCCTACGAGCAGTACTTC. The full variable domain, its missing parts supplied by reference TRBV7-2 and TRBJ2-7, is GAGVSQSPSNKVTEKGKDVELRCDPISGHTALYWYRQSLGQGLEFLIYFQGNSAPDKSGLPSDRFSAERTGGSVSTLTIQRTQQEDSAVYLCASSSHGALSYEQYFGPGTRLTVT.

The chain combines TRBV2 with TRBJ2-1; 11 nucleotides agree with TRBD2. The CDR3 is 16 amino acids. CDR1 is SNHLY, CDR2 FYNNEI, per germline. J was trimmed by 7 bases and V by 3 bases; bases with no gene match: 8. CDR3 bases: TGTGCCAGCAGTGAGGCACTAGCGGGAGTAATAAATGAGCAGTTCTTC. This sequence encodes CASSEALAGVINEQFF. Combining the CDR3 with reference TRBV2 and TRBJ2-1 gives the whole variable domain EPEVTQTPSHQVTQMGQEVILRCVPISNHLYFYWYRQILGQKVEFLVSFYNNEISEKSEIFDDQFSVERPDGSNFTLKIRSTKLEDSAMYFCASSEALAGVINEQFFGPGTRLTVL.

The chain combines TRBV10-1 with TRBJ2-7, with D possibly matching TRBD2 (7 bases). Per the germline V gene, CDR1 is WNHNN and CDR2 is SYGVQD (reference sequence). CDR3 length: 14 residues. Trimming removed 7 bases from V and 6 bases from J, with 19 bases in between. Here the CDR3 reads CASIGGGGGSEQYF. In DNA, the CDR3 is TGCGCCAGCATTGGTGGGGGAGGGGGTAGCGAGCAGTACTTC.

The chain is built from TRBV29-1 and TRBJ2-7; a weak D match, TRBD2 (7 bases). V was trimmed by 0 bases and J by 3 bases, leaving 21 bases between them. This CDR3 region has 17 residues. The germline gives CDR1 SQVTM, CDR2 ANQGSEA. DNA for the CDR3: TGCAGCGTTGAAGATCCCGGGGGGCAGGGGTCGGGCTACGAGCAGTACTTC. Protein: CSVEDPGGQGSGYEQYF.

The CDR3 sequence is CASSAMLGGDNSPLHF. DNA for the CDR3: TGTGCCAGCAGCGCGATGCTTGGGGGCGATAATTCACCCCTCCACTTT. The chain uses TRBV5-4 and TRBJ1-6; possibly TRBD1 for D (6 bases). V gave up 4 bases and J gave up 5 bases, with 16 bases separating them. CDR1 and CDR2 (germline): SGHNT, YYREEE (reference sequence). This CDR3 has 16 amino acids.

The J gene is TRBJ1-2, the V gene TRBV7-8; D might be TRBD1 (6 bases). The CDR3 runs to 17 residues. Looked up from germline, CDR1 is SGHVS and CDR2 is FQNEAQ. V lost 8 bases, J lost 1 base, and 23 bases lay in between. CDR3 in DNA: TGTGCCAGCTCTCTTCGGTCAGGGGCTTTGATTAACTATGGCTACACCTTC. Its protein is CASSLRSGALINYGYTF. Full variable domain (missing parts from reference TRBV7-8 and TRBJ1-2): GAGVSQSPRYKVAKRGQDVALRCDPISGHVSLFWYQQALGQGPEFLTYFQNEAQLDKSGLPSDRFFAERPEGSVSTLKIQRTQQEDSAVYLCASSLRSGALINYGYTFGSGTRLTVV.

The chain recombines TRBV18 with TRBJ1-3; 8 bases line up with TRBD1. Losses at the gene ends were 1 base for V and 6 bases for J; bases not matched to a gene: 2. Germline loops: CDR1 KGHSH, CDR2 LQKENI. This CDR3 has 14 amino acids. The CDR3 bases are TGTGCCAGCTCACCACGACAGGGGCCAAACACCATATATTTT. Protein sequence: CASSPRQGPNTIYF. Full variable domain (outside the CDR3, taken from reference TRBV18 and TRBJ1-3): NAGVMQNPRHLVRRRGQEARLRCSPMKGHSHVYWYRQLPEEGLKFMVYLQKENIIDESGMPKERFSAEFPKEGPSILRIQQVVRGDSAAYFCASSPRQGPNTIYFGEGSWLTVV.

This clone came up a few times. The J gene is TRBJ2-1, the V gene TRBV19; no definite D call. Per the germline V gene, CDR1 is LNHDA and CDR2 is SQIVND (reference sequence). The CDR3 contains 12 residues. V lost 3 bases and J 13 bases, leaving 13 bases between the germline ends. CDR3 residues: CASSIGHQPQFF. The CDR3 region has the DNA TGTGCCAGTAGTATTGGGCACCAACCTCAGTTCTTC.

The chain uses TRBV27 and TRBJ1-4, with D possibly TRBD1 on 5 matching bases. The CDR3 has 14 amino acids. Trimming took off 11 bases at V and 7 bases at J, with 20 bases between the two ends. Germline CDR1 and CDR2: MNHEY and SMNVEV (reference sequence). The CDR3 protein is CAAGGGLVGEKLFF. The CDR3 nucleotides are TGTGCCGCGGGGGGGGGTCTGGTCGGTGAAAAACTGTTTTTT.

This chain uses TRBV5-8 with TRBJ1-1; D is undetermined. Germline V lookup: CDR1 SGHTS, CDR2 YDEGEE. This CDR3 has 13 amino acids. V was shortened by 0 bases and J by 4 bases, with 7 bases between the two germline ends. The CDR3 region is CASSLDAGTEAFF. The CDR3 DNA reads TGTGCCAGCAGCTTGGACGCAGGCACTGAAGCTTTCTTT.

This clone appeared a few times. The chain is built from TRBV7-3 and TRBJ2-1, with 8 nucleotides matching TRBD2. Losses at the gene ends were 4 bases for V and 4 bases for J; bases not matched to a gene: 9. Germline V gene sequence: CDR1 SGHTA, CDR2 FQGTGA. CDR3 size: 16 residues. CDR3 in amino acids: CASSYLGAGGYNEQFF. DNA of the CDR3: TGTGCCAGCAGCTATCTTGGGGCGGGAGGATACAATGAGCAGTTCTTC.

The chain links TRBV7-2 to TRBJ1-2, with D possibly TRBD1 on 5 matching bases. The CDR3 has 15 amino acids. CDR1 and CDR2 (germline): SGHTA, FQGNSA. V lost 1 base, J lost 4 bases, and 13 bases lay in between. Here the CDR3 reads CASSLEGQDLYGYTF. As DNA, the CDR3 is TGTGCCAGCAGCTTAGAGGGGCAGGACCTCTATGGCTACACCTTC.

The chain recombines TRBV28 with TRBJ2-1; possibly TRBD2 for D (6 bases). The germline V gene has CDR1 MDHEN and CDR2 SYDVKM. The CDR3 spans 17 residues. Trimming cost V 6 bases and J 2 bases, with 20 bases left between them. The chain's CDR3 is CASSTPSLARTYNEQFF. For the CDR3, the DNA is TGTGCCAGCAGCACCCCCTCGCTAGCGAGAACCTACAATGAGCAGTTCTTC.

The V and J genes are TRBV19 and TRBJ1-2, with a weak D call TRBD1 (5 bases). Germline V gene sequence: CDR1 LNHDA, CDR2 SQIVND (reference sequence). The CDR3 extends over 14 amino acids. Trimming pared 6 bases from V and 4 bases from J, leaving 15 bases between. The CDR3 coding sequence is TGTGCCAGTAGATCAGCAGGGCCTCGCTATGGCTACACCTTC. Translation gives CASRSAGPRYGYTF. The whole variable domain, remainder taken from reference TRBV19 and TRBJ1-2, is DGGITQSPKYLFRKEGQNVTLSCEQNLNHDAMYWYRQDPGQGLRLIYYSQIVNDFQKGDIAEGYSVSREKKESFPLTVTSAQKNPTAFYLCASRSAGPRYGYTFGSGTRLTVV.

This chain uses TRBV6-5 with TRBJ1-4; D remains ambiguous. CDR3 length: 13 amino acids. V dropped 6 bases and J dropped 8 bases, with 13 bases sitting between them. Germline CDR1 MNHEY, CDR2 SVGAGI. The CDR3: CASSPHRNEKLFF. Here the CDR3 DNA reads TGTGCCAGCAGCCCGCACAGAAACGAAAAACTGTTTTTT.

The rearrangement links TRBV19 to TRBJ2-1; 7 bases align to TRBD2. V gave up 3 bases and J gave up 7 bases; unmatched junction bases: 3. Per the germline V gene, CDR1 is LNHDA and CDR2 is SQIVND (reference sequence). The CDR3 covers 13 residues. Written as DNA, the CDR3 is TGTGCCAGTAGTATTGGCGGGGGTAATGAGCAGTTCTTC. Translated: CASSIGGGNEQFF.

V and J are TRBV27 and TRBJ1-1, with D possibly being TRBD1 (5 bases). CDR3 length equals 17 residues. CDR1 and CDR2 from the germline V gene are MNHEY and SMNVEV (reference sequence). V lost 6 bases and J 3 bases, leaving 23 bases between the germline ends. CDR3 amino acids: CASRSNPDSYRDTEAFF. The CDR3 DNA reads as TGTGCCAGCAGGTCCAATCCCGACAGCTACCGGGACACTGAAGCTTTCTTT.

The gene calls are TRBV6-1 and TRBJ2-2, with TRBD1 matching over 10 bases. This CDR3 region has 15 residues. V gave up 5 bases and J gave up 5 bases; unmatched junction bases: 5. Germline V gives CDR1 MNHNS, CDR2 SASEGT. CDR3 sequence (DNA): TGTGCCAGCAGTACGTGGACAGGGGGGACCGGGGAGCTGTTTTTT. Translated: CASSTWTGGTGELFF.

Note on this clone: Different DNA sequences within this sample yield the same CDR3. The rearrangement uses TRBV6-1 and TRBJ2-1; D is unresolved. The V end lost 7 bases, the J end lost 0 bases, and 7 bases lay between the germline ends. The CDR3 has 13 amino acids. Looked up from germline, CDR1 is MNHNS and CDR2 is SASEGT. The CDR3 nucleotides are TGTGCCAGCATCCCATCCTCCTACAATGAGCAGTTCTTC. Translation gives CASIPSSYNEQFF.

J is TRBJ2-7 and V is TRBV4-1, with D possibly TRBD2 on 6 matching bases. This CDR3 is 15 amino acids long. The germline V gene has CDR1 MGHRA and CDR2 YSYEKL. Trimming pared 1 base from V and 3 bases from J, leaving 13 bases between. The CDR3 region has the DNA TGCGCCAGCAGCCAAGTAGCGGCAGCACTCTACGAGCAGTACTTC. This sequence encodes CASSQVAAALYEQYF.

The rearrangement links TRBV5-4 to TRBJ2-2; 11 nucleotides line up with TRBD2. This CDR3 spans 17 amino acids. Per germline, CDR1 SGHNT and CDR2 YYREEE (reference sequence). Germline trimming cut 2 bases from V and 6 bases from J; bases unmatched to any gene: 9. CDR3 in DNA: TGTGCCAGCAGCTTAGGACCACTAGCGGGAGCAGCCGGGGAGCTGTTTTTT. It yields the protein CASSLGPLAGAAGELFF.

The CDR3 coding sequence is TGTGCCAGCAGCTTAAGAAACTCGAACACCGGGGAGCTGTTTTTT. This translates into CASSLRNSNTGELFF. V gene TRBV7-9 combines with J gene TRBJ2-2; D not certain. Looked up from germline, CDR1 is SEHNR and CDR2 is FQNEAQ (reference sequence). V was pared by 2 bases and J by 0 bases, with 7 bases between. The length of the CDR3 is 15 residues.

The rearrangement joins TRBV5-1 to TRBJ2-7, with TRBD1 as a possible D gene (5 bases). This CDR3 contains 12 residues. CDR1 is SGHRS, CDR2 YFSETQ, per germline. V lost 0 bases and J 6 bases, leaving 7 bases between the germline ends. The CDR3 nucleotides read TGCGCCAGCAGCTTGGAAGACAGCGAGCAGTACTTC. Amino acids: CASSLEDSEQYF. Together with reference TRBV5-1 and TRBJ2-7, the CDR3 gives the full variable domain: KAGVTQTPRYLIKTRGQQVTLSCSPISGHRSVSWYQQTPGQGLQFLFEYFSETQRNKGNFPGRFSGRQFSNSRSEMNVSTLELGDSALYLCASSLEDSEQYFGPGTRLTVT.

The CDR3 reads CASSRQGSEAFF. The CDR3 nucleotides are TGCGCCAGCAGCCGACAGGGCTCTGAAGCTTTCTTT. V usage is TRBV5-1 and J usage is TRBJ1-1; 7 bases match TRBD1. Germline CDR1 and CDR2: SGHRS and YFSETQ. V trimming: 4 bases; J trimming: 6 bases; junction bases outside the gene matches: 3. The length of the CDR3 is 12 residues.